The 16 T cell receptor beta chains given below trace back to one sample, sequenced in a study of blood T cell repertoires in COVID-19. Assay: immunoSEQ multiplex PCR; the TCRdb copy retains only in-frame clones and omits some. The sample consists of 130,000 to 150,000 clones, about four fifths of them appearing once. The sequencing input was peripheral blood. These receptors all come from a human donor in a cohort sampled during active COVID-19.

J is TRBJ2-5 and V is TRBV18, with D possibly being TRBD1 (6 bases). V was clipped by 5 bases and J by 5 bases, with 21 bases between them. CDR3 length equals 16 residues. Germline V CDR1 and CDR2: KGHSH, LQKENI. CDR3 sequence: CASSSLRMDSGETQYF. Written as DNA, the CDR3 is TGTGCCAGCTCATCGCTCCGGATGGACAGTGGTGAGACCCAGTACTTC.

V gene TRBV6-2 or TRBV6-3 combines with J gene TRBJ1-5; D gene ambiguous. V lost 4 bases to trimming and J lost 0 bases, with 4 bases between them. CDR1 is MNHEY and CDR2 is SVGEGT in the germline V gene. The CDR3 length is 13 residues. The CDR3 DNA is TGTGCCAGCAGTTTCGTTAGCAATCAGCCCCAGCATTTT. It codes for CASSFVSNQPQHF.

The count of this clone is one. The chain has TRBV6-6 and TRBJ2-2; a possible D gene is TRBD2 (6 bases). With 5 bases removed from V and 1 base from J, the gap between germline ends came to 14 bases. The germline V gene has CDR1 MNHNY and CDR2 SVGAGI (reference sequence). The CDR3 totals 16 residues. The CDR3 sequence is CASSPPLARNTGELFF. The CDR3 bases are TGTGCCAGCAGTCCACCTCTAGCGAGGAACACCGGGGAGCTGTTTTTT.

This chain connects TRBV6-6 to TRBJ2-3, with 9 bases that match TRBD2. Germline loops: CDR1 MNHNY, CDR2 SVGAGI (reference sequence). The CDR3 covers 16 residues. V shed 6 bases and J 6 bases; nucleotides not matched to a gene: 13. Here the CDR3 DNA reads TGTGCCAGCAGGCTTGGGGCTAGCGGGAAGGATGATACGCAGTATTTT. Translating it yields CASRLGASGKDDTQYF.

The chain employs TRBV2 and TRBJ1-1; D perhaps matches TRBD1 (5 bases). Germline CDR1 SNHLY, CDR2 FYNNEI. The CDR3 contains 13 residues. The V end lost 4 bases, the J end lost 7 bases, and 13 bases lay between the germline ends. For the CDR3, the DNA is TGTGCCAGCAGTGTCCCCCCGGGGGGTGAAGCTTTCTTT. Its protein is CASSVPPGGEAFF.

The chain combines TRBV7-9 with TRBJ2-5; tentative D call: TRBD1 (6 bases). CDR1 is SEHNR, CDR2 FQNEAQ, per germline (reference sequence). This CDR3 comprises 15 residues. V was shortened by 5 bases and J by 1 base, with 14 bases between the two germline ends. CDR3 DNA sequence: TGTGCCAGCAGCCGATCGACAGGAGCCCAAGAGACCCAGTACTTC. It translates to CASSRSTGAQETQYF.

This clone came up a few times. V and J are TRBV6-5 and TRBJ1-4, with D possibly being TRBD1 (5 bases). The V end lost 5 bases, the J end lost 4 bases, and 11 bases lay between the germline ends. The CDR3 length is 14 residues. Germline V CDR1 and CDR2: MNHEY, SVGAGI. CDR3 amino acids: CASSHGGLNEKLFF. The CDR3 bases are TGTGCCAGCAGTCACGGGGGTCTTAATGAAAAACTGTTTTTT.

V gene TRBV5-1 combines with J gene TRBJ1-1, with TRBD1 identical over 8 bases. Per the germline V gene, CDR1 is SGHRS and CDR2 is YFSETQ. Losses at the gene ends were 4 bases for V and 4 bases for J; bases not matched to a gene: 6. The CDR3 runs to 14 residues. The CDR3 DNA reads TGCGCCAGCAGCACCCGACAGGGGCGCACTGAAGCTTTCTTT. Translated: CASSTRQGRTEAFF.

The chain joins TRBV15 to TRBJ2-7; 10 bases are shared with TRBD1. Losses at the gene ends were 2 bases for V and 0 bases for J; bases not matched to a gene: 16. The germline CDR1 and CDR2 sequences are LNHNV and YYDKDF (reference sequence). This CDR3 has 20 residues. The CDR3 bases are TGTGCCACCAGCAGAAACCTCCGGGACAGGGGACTCAAGAGCTCCTACGAGCAGTACTTC. This codes for CATSRNLRDRGLKSSYEQYF.

The rearrangement uses TRBV7-2 and TRBJ2-3, with 7 bases matching TRBD2. Trimming removed 4 bases from V and 11 bases from J; junction bases left unmatched: 6. The germline V gene encodes CDR1 SGHTA and CDR2 FQGNSA. This CDR3 has 12 amino acids. The CDR3 DNA reads as TGTGCCAGCAGCTCTAGCGGCTCATGGCAGTATTTT. Protein: CASSSSGSWQYF.

The CDR3 DNA sequence: TGTGCCAGCAGCTTGGTCGGGGAAGGCTACACCTTC. Translating gives CASSLVGEGYTF. The J gene is TRBJ1-2, the V gene TRBV5-4; D is unresolved. The V and J ends lost 0 bases and 8 bases respectively, with 8 bases between them. Germline lookup yields CDR1 SGHNT and CDR2 YYREEE (reference sequence). The CDR3 runs 12 residues.

The chain links TRBV29-1 to TRBJ2-1; weak D call: TRBD1 (7 bases). The germline CDR1 and CDR2 sequences are SQVTM and ANQGSEA. CDR3 size: 13 residues. Trimming left V 3 bases short and J 8 bases short, with 14 bases between. The CDR3 is CSVDPGGRDEQFF. The CDR3 DNA sequence: TGCAGCGTTGATCCAGGGGGGAGAGATGAGCAGTTCTTC.

The rearrangement links TRBV5-6 to TRBJ2-2; TRBD1 matches 11 bases. With 3 bases clipped from V and 6 bases from J, the junction kept 13 bases outside the gene matches. This CDR3 comprises 18 residues. Germline CDR1 is SGHDT and CDR2 is YYEEEE. In DNA, the CDR3 is TGTGCCAGCAGCTCCCCTATATCTGGACAGGGGGCGGCCGGGGAGCTGTTTTTT. The encoded protein is CASSSPISGQGAAGELFF.

The V gene is TRBV4-2, the J gene TRBJ2-3; no definite D call. The CDR3 loop spans 13 amino acids. Germline-derived CDR1 and CDR2 are LGHNA and YNFKEQ. Trimming pared 0 bases from V and 2 bases from J, leaving 3 bases between. The CDR3 region is CASSQEATDTQYF. The CDR3 nucleotides are TGTGCCAGCAGCCAAGAGGCCACAGATACGCAGTATTTT.

The V call is TRBV2, the J call TRBJ1-1, with 7 nucleotides matching TRBD1. The ends lost 4 bases at V and 0 bases at J; junction bases unmatched: 5. Germline V gene lookup returns CDR1 SNHLY and CDR2 FYNNEI. The CDR3 consists of 15 residues. The CDR3 DNA follows: TGTGCCAGCAGTGTGGGGGACAGAATGAACACTGAAGCTTTCTTT. This codes for CASSVGDRMNTEAFF.

The CDR3 region is CASSQMKGAQETQYF. CDR3 nucleotide sequence: TGTGCCAGCAGCCAAATGAAAGGGGCTCAAGAGACCCAGTACTTC. This sequence joins TRBV3-1 (or the pseudogene TRBV3-2) and TRBJ2-5; D is possibly TRBD1 (5 bases). This CDR3 is 15 amino acids long. Germline lookup yields CDR1 LGHDT and CDR2 YNNKEL (reference sequence). The V end lost 2 bases, the J end lost 2 bases, and 12 bases lay between the germline ends.